Listed below are T cell receptor beta chains from one sample, sequenced in a study of blood T cell repertoires in COVID-19. TCRdb keeps only in-frame clones here, not all; method: immunoSEQ multiplex PCR. The sample has 100,000 or so clones; about 81% are singletons. Sequenced sample: peripheral blood. The origin of the receptors is an elderly man with acute or convalescent COVID-19. CDR3s include the opening cysteine and the closing phenylalanine or tryptophan. The size of a clone is reported for some rows only, either as once, few or many, or as a class for expanded clones.

clone size	J gene	V gene	CDR3 protein
.	TRBJ2-4	TRBV3-1/TRBV3-2	CASSQETTIAKNIQYF
.	TRBJ2-1	TRBV2	CASGLTSGGTYNEQFF
few	TRBJ2-7	TRBV6-5	CASSYGRVLTEQYF
.	TRBJ1-2	TRBV6-2/TRBV6-3	CASSSGQGFYGYTF
once	TRBJ2-3	TRBV27	CASSLAYPRQDTDTQYF
few	TRBJ2-2	TRBV5-1	CASSRTEITGELFF
.	TRBJ2-7	TRBV5-1	CASSPGQTTYEQYF
.	TRBJ1-5	TRBV4-1	CASSQDLRSNQPQHF
.	TRBJ1-3	TRBV9	CASSTGGLQNSGNTIYF
.	TRBJ2-3	TRBV7-9	CASSLLDYTDTQYF
.	TRBJ2-3	TRBV6-5	CASSRVAGVNTQYF
.	TRBJ2-3	TRBV19	CASRTRGGRAGDTQYF
.	TRBJ1-4	TRBV28	CASRRQGARTNEKLFF
.	TRBJ2-1	TRBV10-3	CAISGGLEFDEQFF
.	TRBJ2-7	TRBV30	CAWSVGPLTKTGGSYEQYF
once	TRBJ1-1	TRBV7-2	CASSLTRTGGARTEAFF
once	TRBJ2-5	TRBV5-4	CASSFGLNRETQYF
.	TRBJ2-3	TRBV7-8	CASSRQEGDTQYF
.	TRBJ2-2	TRBV25-1	CATKGASTGELFF
once	TRBJ1-5	TRBV19	CASSIRQGDFQHF
.	TRBJ1-6	TRBV11-2	CASSSTLREETPLHF
.	TRBJ1-1	TRBV30	CAWGQGGLGSEAFF
.	TRBJ2-5	TRBV7-2	CASSLRTAQGTQYF
.	TRBJ1-4	TRBV7-6	CASSGNGGRGGGEKLFF
.	TRBJ2-7	TRBV6-5	CASGPGQPPYEQYF
.	TRBJ2-1	TRBV7-2	CASSPKGGGEVVQFF
.	TRBJ1-5	TRBV5-1	CASSTGTGGGQPQHF
.	TRBJ1-1	TRBV11-2	CASSLGRGVGTEAFF
few	TRBJ1-1	TRBV18	CASSRQGSNTEAFF
.	TRBJ1-2	TRBV5-8	CASSKQEFYGYTF
once	TRBJ2-6	TRBV28	CASSSQGLLSGANVLTF
.	TRBJ2-3	TRBV6-5	CASSIAGNTDTQYF
.	TRBJ1-4	TRBV20-1	CSARQVEKLFF
.	TRBJ1-3	TRBV19	CASSRQAITGNTIYF
.	TRBJ2-3	TRBV2	CASIDPSGTSDTQYF
once	TRBJ2-3	TRBV19	CASSVSGGVTDTQYF
many	TRBJ1-1	TRBV7-2	CASRANTEAFF
.	TRBJ2-5	TRBV19	CASSQARTGGKTQYF
few	TRBJ2-3	TRBV4-1	CASSPLLAGNTDTQYF
.	TRBJ1-5	TRBV4-3	CASSQEGAGSNQPQHF
.	TRBJ1-4	TRBV7-8	CASSLGRYNEKLFF
.	TRBJ1-2	TRBV19	CASSPAQGAQNYGYTF
few	TRBJ2-3	TRBV11-2	CASSSSGAGQGTDTQYF
.	TRBJ1-2	TRBV7-9	CASSSSGGAGGYTF